This T cell receptor (beta chain) was found in a study of T cells in Graves' hyperthyroidism and ophthalmopathy. The V gene's germline CDR1 is SGHTA and CDR2 FQGNSA. The CDR3 contains 13 residues. In the case of this clonotype: Its antigen is not identified. An end of the junction differs from the germline gene, which may be a read error.

Researchers took RNA transcripts and amplified the TCR beta CDR3 regions from them. First-round RT-PCR with HTBI primers amplified the TCR CDR3 region. TCRdb re-called the multiplex PCR reads through MiXCR, storing one row per CDR3 protein. Here the sample spans 50,000 to 55,000 distinct CDR3 sequences, around half being singletons. Regarding the study as a whole: Most thyroid clonotypes expanded above 0.001 were also detected in blood.

Sequencing input: blood. V usage is TRBV7-2 and J usage is TRBJ2-3, with D tentatively TRBD2 (5 bases). The sequence derives from a woman aged 50 to 60 with Graves' ophthalmopathy. The CDR3 spells CASSPQRADTQCF. The CDR3 nucleotides are TGTGCCAGCAGCCCCCAGAGGGCAGATACGCAGTGTTTT.